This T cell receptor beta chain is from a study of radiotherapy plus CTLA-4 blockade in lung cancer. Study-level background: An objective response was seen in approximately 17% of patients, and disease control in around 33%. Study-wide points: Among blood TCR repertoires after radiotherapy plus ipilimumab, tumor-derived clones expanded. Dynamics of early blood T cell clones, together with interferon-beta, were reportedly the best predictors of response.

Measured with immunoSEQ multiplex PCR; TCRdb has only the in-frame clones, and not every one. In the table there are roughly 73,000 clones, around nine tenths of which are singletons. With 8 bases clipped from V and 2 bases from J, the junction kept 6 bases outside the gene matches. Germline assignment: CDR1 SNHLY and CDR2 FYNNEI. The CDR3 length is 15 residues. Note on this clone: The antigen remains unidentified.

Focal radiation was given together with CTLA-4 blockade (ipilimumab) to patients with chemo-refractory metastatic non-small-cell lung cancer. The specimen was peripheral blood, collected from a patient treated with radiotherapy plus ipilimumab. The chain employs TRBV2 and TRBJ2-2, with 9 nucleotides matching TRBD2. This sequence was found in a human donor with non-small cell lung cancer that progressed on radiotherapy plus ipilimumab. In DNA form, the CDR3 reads TGTGCCAGCCGTAGCGGGAGTACTAACACCGGGGAGCTGTTTTTT. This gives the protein CASRSGSTNTGELFF. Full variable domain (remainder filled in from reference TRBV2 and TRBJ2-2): EPEVTQTPSHQVTQMGQEVILRCVPISNHLYFYWYRQILGQKVEFLVSFYNNEISEKSEIFDDQFSVERPDGSNFTLKIRSTKLEDSAMYFCASRSGSTNTGELFFGEGSRLTVL.